The 22 T cell receptor beta chains in this list originate from one sample, sequenced in a study of T cell responses to AZD1222 COVID-19 vaccine. Libraries were prepared by immunoSEQ multiplex PCR; TCRdb keeps only in-frame clonotypes and omits some of them. This sample has some 140,000 clones; 90% to 95% occur once, and the top ten carry about 3.1%. Sequenced material: peripheral blood, taken on day 0 of AZD1222 vaccination. The receptors come from an adult in good health.

The CDR3 sequence: CASSQLLDRREQFF. CDR3 in DNA: TGCGCCAGCAGCCAATTACTGGACAGGAGGGAGCAGTTCTTC. The rearrangement links TRBV4-1 to TRBJ2-1; 7 bases agree with TRBD1. The length of the CDR3 is 14 residues. The V gene's germline CDR1 is MGHRA and CDR2 YSYEKL. The junction had 8 bases not matched to a gene; V was cut back by 2 bases and J by 10 bases.

The chain is built from TRBV5-4 and TRBJ2-3; maybe TRBD2 (5 bases). This CDR3 spans 15 amino acids. Germline V CDR1 and CDR2: SGHNT, YYREEE (reference sequence). V lost 0 bases and J 4 bases, leaving 12 bases between the germline ends. The CDR3 region is CASSLGVRGADTQYF. Here the CDR3 DNA reads TGTGCCAGCAGCTTGGGTGTCCGGGGAGCAGATACGCAGTATTTT.

This clone was detected only once. J is TRBJ2-7 and V is TRBV19, with 8 bases aligning to TRBD1. Unmatched junction bases numbered 7, after V lost 4 bases and J lost 2 bases. The V gene's germline CDR1 is LNHDA and CDR2 SQIVND (reference sequence). This CDR3 is built from 15 residues. In nucleotides, the CDR3 is TGTGCCAGTAGTACCGGGACAGGAAGGGCCTACGAGCAGTACTTC. It specifies CASSTGTGRAYEQYF. The full variable domain, its missing parts supplied by reference TRBV19 and TRBJ2-7, is DGGITQSPKYLFRKEGQNVTLSCEQNLNHDAMYWYRQDPGQGLRLIYYSQIVNDFQKGDIAEGYSVSREKKESFPLTVTSAQKNPTAFYLCASSTGTGRAYEQYFGPGTRLTVT.

The chain combines TRBV6-1 with TRBJ2-7, with a possible D match to TRBD1 (6 bases). Trimming removed 0 bases at V and 2 bases at J, with 11 bases between. The CDR3 consists of 15 residues. CDR1 is MNHNS, CDR2 SASEGT, per germline. The CDR3 is CASSEAPGTTYEQYF. In DNA form, the CDR3 reads TGTGCCAGCAGTGAAGCTCCGGGGACAACCTACGAGCAGTACTTC.

This rearrangement joins TRBV5-1 to TRBJ1-2, with 7 bases matching TRBD1. Germline V lookup: CDR1 SGHRS, CDR2 YFSETQ. The CDR3 spans 14 residues. With V trimmed by 4 bases and J by 8 bases, 11 bases remained unmatched. CDR3 in amino acids: CASSRSGQEFGYTF. The CDR3 nucleotides read TGCGCCAGCAGCCGATCCGGACAGGAATTCGGCTACACCTTC.

The CDR3 is CASSFGQGTNEKLFF. In DNA, the CDR3 is TGTGCCAGCAGTTTCGGACAGGGAACTAATGAAAAACTGTTTTTT. V gene TRBV6-7 combines with J gene TRBJ1-4; TRBD1 aligns across 8 bases. TRBV6-7 has ORF status, its function being uncertain. The CDR3 totals 15 residues. Trimming removed 4 bases from V and 1 base from J; junction bases left unmatched: 2.

V and J are TRBV27 and TRBJ1-2; no firm D call. The CDR3 has 16 residues. V was shortened by 0 bases and J by 1 base, with 12 bases between the two germline ends. Germline CDR1 reads MNHEY; CDR2 reads SMNVEV (reference sequence). The CDR3 spells CASSLSLPPDNYGYTF. The DNA of the CDR3 is TGTGCCAGCAGTTTATCGCTCCCACCGGATAACTATGGCTACACCTTC.

The V gene is TRBV30, the J gene TRBJ2-5; 9 bases align to TRBD1. CDR3 length: 12 residues. V lost 8 bases to trimming and J lost 3 bases; unmatched junction nucleotides: 4. Per germline, CDR1 GTSNPN and CDR2 SVGIG (reference sequence). The CDR3 region has the DNA TGTGCCGGAACAGGGGGCGAAGAGACCCAGTACTTC. Amino acids: CAGTGGEETQYF. Full variable domain (remainder filled in from reference TRBV30 and TRBJ2-5): SQTIHQWPATLVQPVGSPLSLECTVEGTSNPNLYWYRQAAGRGLQLLFYSVGIGQISSEVPQNLSASRPQDRQFILSSKKLLLSDSGFYLCAGTGGEETQYFGPGTRLLVL.

The chain is built from TRBV19 and TRBJ2-7; 9 nucleotides align to TRBD1. The CDR3 has 14 amino acids. Trimming removed 5 bases from V and 6 bases from J; junction bases left unmatched: 8. CDR1 and CDR2 (germline): LNHDA, SQIVND (reference sequence). This chain's CDR3 is CASSAGTGPREQYF. In DNA, the CDR3 is TGTGCCAGTAGTGCTGGGACAGGGCCTCGCGAGCAGTACTTC.

The gene calls are TRBV2 and TRBJ1-3; no clear D. This CDR3 region has 16 residues. Between the trimmed V and J ends, which lost 3 bases and 0 bases, there was a span of 12 bases. Germline CDR1 and CDR2: SNHLY and FYNNEI. The CDR3 bases are TGTGCCAGCAGTGACTTTGGGGTAACCTCTGGAAACACCATATATTTT. It specifies CASSDFGVTSGNTIYF.

V and J are TRBV27 and TRBJ2-7, with D possibly TRBD2 on 6 matching bases. The ends were cut back, 8 bases at V and 6 bases at J, with 11 bases in the middle. In germline, CDR1 is MNHEY, CDR2 SMNVEV (reference sequence). The CDR3 runs to 11 residues. The CDR3 loop reads CASCMGGEQYF. The CDR3 DNA is TGTGCCAGCTGTATGGGGGGCGAGCAGTACTTC.

The chain combines TRBV19 with TRBJ2-4, with a tentative D call TRBD1 (5 bases). This CDR3 comprises 15 residues. CDR1 LNHDA and CDR2 SQIVND come from the germline V gene (reference sequence). With 4 bases removed from V and 0 bases from J, the gap between germline ends came to 10 bases. CDR3 protein: CASSNQGTAKNIQYF. The CDR3 DNA reads TGTGCCAGTAGTAATCAGGGTACAGCCAAAAACATTCAGTACTTC.

The gene calls are TRBV27 and TRBJ2-1, with D uncertain. Looked up from germline, CDR1 is MNHEY and CDR2 is SMNVEV (reference sequence). Trimming pared 5 bases from V and 2 bases from J, leaving 4 bases between. The CDR3 runs to 12 residues. CDR3 sequence: CASSPTYNEQFF. In nucleotides, the CDR3 is TGTGCCAGCAGTCCAACCTACAATGAGCAGTTCTTC.

The gene calls are TRBV5-8 and TRBJ1-5; the match to TRBD1 covers 9 bases. The germline CDR1 and CDR2 sequences are SGHTS and YDEGEE. The length of the CDR3 is 15 residues. Trimming at V came to 3 bases and at J to 7 bases, leaving 8 bases not matched to a gene. For the CDR3, the DNA is TGTGCCAGCAGCTACCCTGGGACAGGGTTGCAGCCCCAGCATTTT. Its protein is CASSYPGTGLQPQHF.

The CDR3 region is CASRGRTDNSPLHF. CDR3 nucleotide sequence: TGTGCCAGCAGAGGAAGGACGGACAATTCACCCCTCCACTTT. The chain combines TRBV3-1 (or the pseudogene TRBV3-2) with TRBJ1-6; D remains ambiguous. CDR3 length: 14 residues. In germline, CDR1 is LGHDT, CDR2 YNNKEL (reference sequence). V gave up 6 bases and J gave up 7 bases, with 13 bases separating them.

V and J are TRBV4-1 and TRBJ2-5; the match to TRBD2 covers 7 bases. The germline V gene has CDR1 MGHRA and CDR2 YSYEKL. This CDR3 region has 17 residues. The junction had 14 bases not matched to a gene; V was cut back by 5 bases and J by 2 bases. This CDR3 is CASSFKPPGGLQETQYF. CDR3 nucleotide sequence: TGCGCCAGCAGCTTTAAGCCTCCGGGAGGATTACAAGAGACCCAGTACTTC.

The chain is built from TRBV9 and TRBJ2-7, with 7 bases aligning to TRBD2. The germline CDR1 and CDR2 sequences are SGDLS and YYNGEE. The CDR3 loop spans 14 amino acids. Trimming removed 4 bases from V and 0 bases from J; junction bases left unmatched: 4. The DNA for the CDR3 is TGTGCCAGCAGCCTCGGGACTAACTCCTACGAGCAGTACTTC. Protein: CASSLGTNSYEQYF.

This sequence joins TRBV15 and TRBJ2-1; either TRBD1 or TRBD2 may supply D (6 bases each). The ends were cut back, 5 bases at V and 7 bases at J, with 21 bases in the middle. The germline V gene encodes CDR1 LNHNV and CDR2 YYDKDF (reference sequence). This CDR3 has 16 amino acids. The CDR3 spells CATSSGGGGELNEQFF. CDR3 nucleotides: TGTGCCACCAGCTCGGGCGGAGGGGGTGAATTGAATGAGCAGTTCTTC. Filled out from reference TRBV15 and TRBJ2-1, the complete variable domain reads DAMVIQNPRYQVTQFGKPVTLSCSQTLNHNVMYWYQQKSSQAPKLLFHYYDKDFNNEADTPDNFQSRRPNTSFCFLDIRSPGLGDTAMYLCATSSGGGGELNEQFFGPGTRLTVL.

The chain links TRBV19 to TRBJ1-4, with D possibly matching TRBD1 (6 bases). Germline values: CDR1 LNHDA, CDR2 SQIVND (reference sequence). The CDR3 is 13 residues long. V dropped 4 bases and J dropped 7 bases, with 10 bases sitting between them. This CDR3 reads CASSTGQFEKLFF. CDR3 in DNA: TGTGCCAGTAGTACCGGACAGTTTGAAAAACTGTTTTTT. Looking up the rest from reference TRBV19 and TRBJ1-4 gives the full variable domain: DGGITQSPKYLFRKEGQNVTLSCEQNLNHDAMYWYRQDPGQGLRLIYYSQIVNDFQKGDIAEGYSVSREKKESFPLTVTSAQKNPTAFYLCASSTGQFEKLFFGSGTQLSVL.

V is TRBV7-3 and J is TRBJ1-4, with unresolved D. In germline, CDR1 is SGHTA, CDR2 FQGTGA. The CDR3 has 17 residues. Trimming removed 5 bases at V and 5 bases at J, with 21 bases between. The CDR3 DNA follows: TGTGCCAGCAGCCCGCTAAGGGTAGTGTTGCCGAATGAAAAACTGTTTTTT. Its protein is CASSPLRVVLPNEKLFF.

The V gene is TRBV27, the J gene TRBJ2-3, with TRBD2 matching 11 bases. The CDR3 sequence is 19 residues long. J lost 1 base, V lost 1 base, and 10 bases had no gene match. Germline V gives CDR1 MNHEY, CDR2 SMNVEV (reference sequence). The CDR3 reads CASSLFSSGRRYRTDTQYF. The CDR3 DNA is TGTGCCAGCAGTTTATTTTCTAGCGGGAGGCGATATCGCACAGATACGCAGTATTTT.

The J gene is TRBJ1-1, the V gene TRBV7-9; possible D gene TRBD1, 5 bases. Trimming pared 1 base from V and 3 bases from J, leaving 12 bases between. The CDR3 is made up of 15 amino acids. Germline V CDR1 and CDR2: SEHNR, FQNEAQ (reference sequence). CDR3 sequence reads: CASSLGAGRDTEAFF. The CDR3 region has the DNA TGTGCCAGCAGCTTAGGCGCGGGACGGGACACTGAAGCTTTCTTT.